These 6 T cell receptor beta chains share one sample of origin, sequenced in a study of a mutant IDH1 vaccine in newly diagnosed glioma. Assay: immunoSEQ multiplex PCR; the TCRdb copy retains only in-frame clones and omits some. This sample has over 45,000 clones, with 75% to 85% found just once. The antigens for these receptors are not known. The time point: week 5, during vaccination. All doses held 300 ug of mutant IDH1 20-mer peptide, with topical imiquimod. Sequenced material: PBMCs, taken from a glioma patient whose treatment included an IDH1 peptide vaccine. These receptors were obtained from a man younger than 40 with glioma.

This rearrangement joins TRBV28 to TRBJ2-2, with 7 bases matching TRBD2. V lost 3 bases to trimming and J lost 5 bases; unmatched junction nucleotides: 12. Germline CDR1 MDHEN, CDR2 SYDVKM. This CDR3 region has 17 residues. The CDR3 is CASSLASGVVGTGELFF. The CDR3 DNA is TGTGCCAGCAGTTTGGCCAGCGGGGTAGTAGGGACCGGGGAGCTGTTTTTT.

The gene calls are TRBV9 and TRBJ2-1; a weak D match, TRBD2 (5 bases). Germline V gives CDR1 SGDLS, CDR2 YYNGEE. Trimming stripped 4 bases from V and 5 bases from J, with 19 bases between. This CDR3 has 16 residues. The CDR3 DNA follows: TGTGCCAGCAGCTCTAATCCGGGAACCCAGAACAATGAGCAGTTCTTC. Its translation: CASSSNPGTQNNEQFF.

In this sample, this clone turned up once. V usage is TRBV19 and J usage is TRBJ2-5; D not resolved. Judging by the DNA end, TRBJ2-7 fits better; the J call may be wrong. The CDR3 contains 14 residues. Germline CDR1 is LNHDA and CDR2 is SQIVND (reference sequence). The CDR3 loop is CASSIEYQTSEQYF. The DNA for the CDR3 is TGTGCCAGTAGTATAGAATATCAGACAAGCGAGCAGTACTTC.

The chain uses TRBV6-1 and TRBJ1-5; the D gene is possibly TRBD1 (6 bases). Germline V gene data show CDR1 as MNHNS and CDR2 as SASEGT. The CDR3 spans 14 residues. V shed 2 bases and J shed 7 bases, with 12 bases lying between them. The CDR3 sequence: CASSEYGGPQPQHF. The CDR3 DNA reads TGTGCCAGCAGTGAATATGGGGGGCCCCAGCCCCAGCATTTT.

The chain has TRBV18 and TRBJ1-2; perhaps TRBD1 as D (6 bases). This CDR3 spans 14 amino acids. V lost 6 bases to trimming and J lost 4 bases, with 15 bases between them. CDR1 is KGHSH, CDR2 LQKENI, per germline. CDR3 bases: TGTGCCAGCTCCCGGACAGTCCCTAGCTATGGCTACACCTTC. Amino acids: CASSRTVPSYGYTF.

The V call is TRBV2, the J call TRBJ2-1; 7 bases map to TRBD1. The CDR3 length is 13 residues. The J segment lost 8 bases and the V segment lost 1 base, leaving 2 bases of the junction unmatched. CDR1 SNHLY and CDR2 FYNNEI come from the germline V gene. The CDR3 region has the DNA TGTGCCAGCAGTGAAGACAGGGGCTATGAGCAGTTCTTC. Translated, it gives CASSEDRGYEQFF.